This entry features one T cell receptor (beta chain) sequence. The antigen is undetermined. The data originate from a study of T-cell memory formation after mild COVID-19. Study at large: Across donors, TCR clusters were largely donor specific.

This CDR3 spans 15 amino acids. Germline V gene data show CDR1 as MNHEY and CDR2 as SMNVEV (reference sequence). Trimming cost V 3 bases and J 1 base, with 12 bases left between them. Study-wide findings and caveats: CD4+ bias marked clones expanding day 15 to 37, unlike balanced contracting clones. Researchers found some responding clones in pre-infection memory, a sign that cross-reactive memory joined.

It was 5'RACE with constant-segment primers that produced the TCR alpha and TCR beta cDNA libraries, which carried sample barcodes and UMIs. TCRdb passed the 5' RACE reads through MiXCR, listing each CDR3 protein once. Found here are a few hundred thousand distinct CDR3 sequences, 24% of them singletons; the top ten hold 7.5% to 10%. Sequences were obtained from PBMCs or a T cell subset sorted from them (not recorded which). This receptor was identified in an adult woman who had mild COVID-19 (a few samples of this study predate the infection). Cell type and time point are not known. This sequence joins TRBV27 and TRBJ2-5; tentative D call: TRBD1 (6 bases). CDR3 protein: CASSFHGTSQETQYF. CDR3 sequence (DNA): TGTGCCAGCAGTTTTCACGGGACATCCCAAGAGACCCAGTACTTC.